This T cell receptor (beta chain) derives from a study of immune evolution from preneoplasia to lung adenocarcinoma. Study at large: HLA loss of heterozygosity: about 7% AIS, more than 14% MIA, 30% to 35% ADC, none AAH.

Germline V gene lookup returns CDR1 ENHRY and CDR2 SYGVKD. The V end was cut by 10 bases, the J end by 0 bases, with 13 bases between. The CDR3 sequence is 14 residues long. This clone occurred a few times. Its antigen is undetermined. Regarding the study as a whole: Later-stage lesions appeared to have more T cells, more diversity, less clonality. Compared with EGFR-mutant or double wild-type lesions, KRAS-mutant nodules were more clonal. From normal lung to invasive adenocarcinoma, top clone frequencies appeared to decrease.

Assay used: immunoSEQ multiplex PCR; TCRdb lists only in-frame clones, some missing. The sample gives about 6,600 clones, nearly 75% of which show up once; around a tenth is in the top ten. The sample consisted of FFPE lung adenocarcinoma in situ tissue. The gene calls are TRBV10-3 and TRBJ1-5; maybe TRBD1 (6 bases). The sequence derives from a donor at least 70 years old with lung adenocarcinoma. The CDR3 region has the DNA TGTGCCAGCCGGGACACCTATAGCAATCAGCCCCAGCATTTT. Translating gives CASRDTYSNQPQHF.